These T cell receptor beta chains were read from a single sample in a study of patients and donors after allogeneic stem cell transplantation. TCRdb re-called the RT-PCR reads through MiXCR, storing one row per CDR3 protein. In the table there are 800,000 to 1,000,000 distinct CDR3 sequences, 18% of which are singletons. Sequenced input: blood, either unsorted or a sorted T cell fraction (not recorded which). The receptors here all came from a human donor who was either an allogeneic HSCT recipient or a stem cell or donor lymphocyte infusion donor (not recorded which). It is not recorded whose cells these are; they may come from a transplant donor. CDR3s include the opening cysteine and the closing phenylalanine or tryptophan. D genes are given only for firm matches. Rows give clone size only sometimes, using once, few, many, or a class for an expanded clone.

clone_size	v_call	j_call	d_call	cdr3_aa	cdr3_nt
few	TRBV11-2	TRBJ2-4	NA	CASSSGSRTLSIAKNIQYF	TGTGCCAGCAGCTCCGGGAGTAGGACCCTGTCGATAGCCAAAAACATTCAGTACTTC
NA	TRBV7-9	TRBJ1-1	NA	CASISPQGRDEAFF	TGTGCCAGCATAAGCCCACAGGGAAGGGATGAAGCTTTCTTT
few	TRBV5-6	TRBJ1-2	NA	CASSLIQGLNYGYTF	TGTGCCAGCAGCCTTATACAGGGTCTTAACTATGGCTACACCTTC
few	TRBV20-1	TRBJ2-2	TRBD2	CSARDGAGVGTGELFF	TGCAGTGCTAGAGATGGGGCGGGAGTCGGCACCGGGGAGCTGTTTTTT
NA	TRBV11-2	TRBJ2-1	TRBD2	CASSLKLAGGLYGYNEQFF	TGTGCCAGCAGCTTGAAGCTAGCGGGGGGGCTTTACGGGTACAATGAGCAGTTCTTC
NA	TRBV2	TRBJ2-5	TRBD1	CASSEGPGQGAGETQYF	TGTGCCAGCAGTGAGGGACCGGGACAGGGGGCTGGGGAGACCCAGTACTTC
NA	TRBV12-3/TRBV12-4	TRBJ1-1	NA	CASRGKGKLNTEAFF	TGTGCCAGCAGGGGGAAAGGGAAATTGAACACTGAAGCTTTCTTT
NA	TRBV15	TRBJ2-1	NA	CATSRVRGESNEQFF	TGTGCCACCAGCAGAGTACGTGGGGAGTCTAATGAGCAGTTCTTC
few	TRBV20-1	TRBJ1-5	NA	CSVAEGSNQPQHF	TGCAGTGTAGCAGAGGGGAGCAATCAGCCCCAGCATTTT
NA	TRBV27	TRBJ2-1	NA	CASTPAPYNEQFF	TGTGCCAGCACCCCCGCCCCCTACAATGAGCAGTTCTTC
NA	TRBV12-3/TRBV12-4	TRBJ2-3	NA	CASSLNKPRTDTQYF	TGTGCCAGCAGTTTGAACAAACCCAGGACAGATACGCAGTATTTT
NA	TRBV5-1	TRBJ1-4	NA	CASSLSGDEKLFF	TGCGCCAGCAGCTTGAGCGGGGATGAAAAACTGTTTTTT
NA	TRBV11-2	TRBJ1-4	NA	CASSLGAGAISANEKLFF	TGTGCCAGCAGCTTAGGGGCAGGGGCGATCTCAGCTAATGAAAAACTGTTTTTT
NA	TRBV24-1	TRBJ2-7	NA	CATSTRDEQYF	TGTGCCACCAGTACCAGAGACGAGCAGTACTTC
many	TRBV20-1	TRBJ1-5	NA	CSASPGNQPQHF	TGCAGTGCTAGCCCCGGGAATCAGCCCCAGCATTTT
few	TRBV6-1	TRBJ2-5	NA	CASRRDGGLSVETQYF	TGTGCCAGCAGAAGGGACGGTGGTCTGTCGGTTGAGACCCAGTACTTC
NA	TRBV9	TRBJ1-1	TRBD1	CASSGEQPGGAF	TGTGCCAGCAGCGGAGAACAACCAGGGGGGGCCTTT
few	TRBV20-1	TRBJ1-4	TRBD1	CSADPGQDLATNEKLFF	TGCAGTGCTGACCCGGGACAGGACCTTGCAACTAATGAAAAACTGTTTTTT
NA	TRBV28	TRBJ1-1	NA	CASSGSATGVNEAFF	TGTGCCAGCAGTGGTTCCGCCACGGGAGTGAATGAAGCTTTCTTT
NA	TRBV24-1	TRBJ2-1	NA	CATSLNRRNHEQFF	TGTGCCACCAGTTTGAATAGGAGGAACCATGAGCAGTTCTTC
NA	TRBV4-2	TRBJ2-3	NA	CASSPFRSPGDTQYF	TGTGCCAGCAGCCCCTTTAGGTCACCAGGGGATACGCAGTATTTT
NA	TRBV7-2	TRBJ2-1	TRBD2	CASSLVEGRELYNEQFF	TGTGCCAGCAGCTTAGTGGAAGGGAGGGAATTGTACAATGAGCAGTTCTTC
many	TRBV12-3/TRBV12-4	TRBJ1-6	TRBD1	CASSLRQGYSPLHF	TGTGCCAGCAGTTTAAGACAGGGTTATTCACCCCTCCACTTT
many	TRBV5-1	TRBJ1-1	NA	CASSLEAGSTEAFF	TGCGCCAGCAGCTTGGAGGCGGGGAGCACTGAAGCTTTCTTT
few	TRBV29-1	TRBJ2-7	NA	CSVVSPSAYEQYF	TGCAGCGTTGTATCCCCCAGCGCCTACGAGCAGTACTTC
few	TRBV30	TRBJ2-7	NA	CAWSVDYEQYF	TGTGCCTGGAGTGTAGACTACGAGCAGTACTTC
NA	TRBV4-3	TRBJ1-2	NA	CASSQDSAGFGGYTF	TGCGCCAGCAGCCAAGATTCGGCGGGATTTGGTGGCTACACCTTC
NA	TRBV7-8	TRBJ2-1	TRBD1	CASSLSRFPRDSLYNEQFF	TGTGCCAGCAGCTTAAGTCGCTTCCCCCGGGACAGTCTCTACAATGAGCAGTTCTTC
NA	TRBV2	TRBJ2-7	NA	CASTSSRGRRYEQYF	TGTGCCAGCACCTCAAGTCGGGGACGGAGGTACGAGCAGTACTTC
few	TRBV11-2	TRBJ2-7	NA	CASSLVRGTGSPSEQYF	TGTGCCAGCAGCCTCGTTAGGGGTACGGGCAGTCCATCCGAGCAGTACTTC
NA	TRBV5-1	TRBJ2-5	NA	CASSPRSGLGETQYF	TGCGCCAGCAGCCCGCGGTCGGGGTTGGGAGAGACCCAGTACTTC
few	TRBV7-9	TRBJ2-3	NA	CASTTGVSSTDTQYF	TGTGCCAGCACCACCGGGGTTTCTAGCACAGATACGCAGTATTTT
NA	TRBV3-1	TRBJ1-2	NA	CASSPEGRLGVGYTF	TGTGCCAGCAGCCCCGAGGGCAGACTGGGGGTAGGCTACACCTTC
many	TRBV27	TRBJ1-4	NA	CASSFKGEGEKLFF	TGTGCCAGCAGTTTTAAGGGAGAAGGTGAAAAACTGTTTTTT
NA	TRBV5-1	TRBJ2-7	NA	CASSPERGTSYEQYF	TGCGCCAGCAGCCCCGAGAGAGGGACATCCTACGAGCAGTACTTC
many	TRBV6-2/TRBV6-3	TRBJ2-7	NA	CASSFLGTAYEQYF	TGTGCCAGCAGTTTTCTCGGGACGGCCTACGAGCAGTACTTC
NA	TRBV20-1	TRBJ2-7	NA	CSASLVRAYEQYF	TGCAGTGCTAGTCTTGTTAGGGCATACGAGCAGTACTTC
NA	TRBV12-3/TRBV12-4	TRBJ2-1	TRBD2	CASRGLAGGQQFF	TGTGCCAGCAGGGGACTAGCGGGAGGTCAGCAGTTCTTC
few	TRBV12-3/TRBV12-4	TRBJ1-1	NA	CASSFVPTQNTEAFF	TGTGCCAGCAGTTTTGTTCCGACACAGAACACTGAAGCTTTCTTT
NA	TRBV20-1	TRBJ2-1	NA	CSAGSRGPVRKQFF	TGCAGTGCTGGAAGCAGGGGTCCGGTGAGGAAGCAGTTCTTC
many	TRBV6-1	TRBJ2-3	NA	CASNRGATDTQYF	TGTGCCAGCAACCGGGGGGCTACAGATACGCAGTATTTT
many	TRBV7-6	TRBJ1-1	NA	CASSLAGRAAEAFF	TGTGCCAGCAGCTTAGCGGGCAGGGCTGCTGAAGCTTTCTTT
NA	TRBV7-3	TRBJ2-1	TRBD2	CASSPLPTSGGYNEQFF	TGTGCCAGCAGCCCCCTTCCAACTAGCGGGGGTTACAATGAGCAGTTCTTC
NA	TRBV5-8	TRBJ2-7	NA	CASSTDSRYSYEQYF	TGTGCCAGCAGCACCGACAGCCGCTACTCCTACGAGCAGTACTTC
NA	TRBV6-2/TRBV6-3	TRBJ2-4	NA	CASSLNLLAKNIQYF	TGTGCCAGCAGTTTAAATCTTCTAGCCAAAAACATTCAGTACTTC
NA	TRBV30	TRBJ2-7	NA	CAWTTGPTEYF	TGTGCCTGGACCACAGGGCCGACAGAGTACTTC
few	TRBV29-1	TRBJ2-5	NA	CSVVVGEETQYF	TGCAGCGTTGTAGTGGGGGAAGAGACCCAGTACTTC
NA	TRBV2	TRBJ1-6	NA	CASSEALGARSPLHF	TGTGCCAGCAGTGAAGCGCTCGGGGCCCGCTCACCCCTCCACTTT
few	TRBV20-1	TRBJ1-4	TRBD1	CSAGTGGSNEKLFF	TGCAGTGCGGGGACAGGGGGCTCAAATGAAAAACTGTTTTTT